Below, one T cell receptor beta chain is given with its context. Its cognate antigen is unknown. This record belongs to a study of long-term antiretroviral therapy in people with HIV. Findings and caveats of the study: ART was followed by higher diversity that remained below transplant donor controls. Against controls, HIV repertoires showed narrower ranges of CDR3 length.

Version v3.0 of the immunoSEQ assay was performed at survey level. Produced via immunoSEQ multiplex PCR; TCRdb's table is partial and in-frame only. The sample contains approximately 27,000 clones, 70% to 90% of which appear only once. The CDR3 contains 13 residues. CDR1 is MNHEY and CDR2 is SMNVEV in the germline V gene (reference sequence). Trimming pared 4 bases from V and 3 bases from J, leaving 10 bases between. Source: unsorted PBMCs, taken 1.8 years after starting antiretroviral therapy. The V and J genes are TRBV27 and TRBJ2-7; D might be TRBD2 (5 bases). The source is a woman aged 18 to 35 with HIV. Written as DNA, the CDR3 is TGTGCCAGCAGTTACGGGGTAGGCTACGAGCAGTACTTC. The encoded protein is CASSYGVGYEQYF.